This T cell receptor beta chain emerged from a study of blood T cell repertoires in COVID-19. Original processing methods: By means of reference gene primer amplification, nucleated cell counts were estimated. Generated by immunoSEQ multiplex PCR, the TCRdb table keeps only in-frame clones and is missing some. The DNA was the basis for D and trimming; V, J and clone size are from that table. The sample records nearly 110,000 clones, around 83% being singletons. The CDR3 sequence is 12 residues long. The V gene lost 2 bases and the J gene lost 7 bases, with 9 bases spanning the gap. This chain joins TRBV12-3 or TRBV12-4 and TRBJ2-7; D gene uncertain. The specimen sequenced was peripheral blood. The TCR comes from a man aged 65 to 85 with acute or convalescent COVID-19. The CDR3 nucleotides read TGTGCCAGCAGTTTATGGCCCCTTGAGCAGTACTTC. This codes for CASSLWPLEQYF.